This T cell receptor (beta chain) appears in the sequencing data of a study of graft-versus-host responses after intestinal transplantation. Broader study findings: Recipient bone marrow held GvH clones, some seen earlier in ileum or blood.

Of note for this clone: Its specificity is unknown.

This CDR3 region has 16 residues. The germline V and J ends were trimmed by 3 bases and 5 bases, with 19 bases remaining between them. Germline values: CDR1 KGHSY, CDR2 FQNENV. Only in-frame clones appear in the TCRdb table, and some are missing; sequencing was by immunoSEQ multiplex PCR. The sample includes over 80,000 clones, 91% of them seen just once. The chain combines TRBV16 with TRBJ1-2, with D possibly TRBD1 on 6 matching bases. This receptor was identified in a human donor who was the organ donor for an intestinal transplant. The starting material was unstimulated CD4+ T cells sorted from spleen or lymph node cells, obtained before transplant. The CDR3 protein is CASSHTPDSKRYGYTF. The CDR3 nucleotides read TGTGCCAGCAGCCATACCCCGGACAGCAAACGGTATGGCTACACCTTC. Full variable domain (remainder filled in from reference TRBV16 and TRBJ1-2): GEEVAQTPKHLVRGEGQKAKLYCAPIKGHSYVFWYQQVLKNEFKFLISFQNENVFDETGMPKERFSAKCLPNSPCSLEIQATKLEDSAVYFCASSHTPDSKRYGYTFGSGTRLTVV.